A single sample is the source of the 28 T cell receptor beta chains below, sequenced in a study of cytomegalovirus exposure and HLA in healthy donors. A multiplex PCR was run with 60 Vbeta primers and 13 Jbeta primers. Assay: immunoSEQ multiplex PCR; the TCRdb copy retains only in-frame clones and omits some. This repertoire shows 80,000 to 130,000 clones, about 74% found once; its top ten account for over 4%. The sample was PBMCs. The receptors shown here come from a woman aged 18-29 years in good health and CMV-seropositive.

DNA for the CDR3: TGTGCCAGCAGTTTTAACGGACTAGCGGGAGATGAGCAGTTCTTC. Residues: CASSFNGLAGDEQFF. This sequence joins TRBV28 and TRBJ2-1; 13 positions agree with TRBD2. CDR3 length: 15 amino acids. CDR1 and CDR2 (germline): MDHEN, SYDVKM. The V and J ends lost 3 bases and 8 bases, in that order; junction bases with no gene match: 4. Full variable domain (missing parts from reference TRBV28 and TRBJ2-1): DVKVTQSSRYLVKRTGEKVFLECVQDMDHENMFWYRQDPGLGLRLIYFSYDVKMKEKGDIPEGYSVSREKKERFSLILESASTNQTSMYLCASSFNGLAGDEQFFGPGTRLTVL.

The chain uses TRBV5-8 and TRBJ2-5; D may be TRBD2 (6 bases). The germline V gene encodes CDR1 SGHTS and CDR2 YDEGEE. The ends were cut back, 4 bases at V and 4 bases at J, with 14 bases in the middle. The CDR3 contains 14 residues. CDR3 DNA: TGTGCCAGCAGCCCCCCCGGGGGAGGAGAGACCCAGTACTTC. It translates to CASSPPGGGETQYF.

CDR3 in DNA: TGCGCCAGCAGCCCCCGGCCAAGACAGGGGAAAGCCTATGGCTACACCTTC. This encodes CASSPRPRQGKAYGYTF. V usage is TRBV5-1 and J usage is TRBJ1-2; TRBD1 matches 8 bases. Germline assignment: CDR1 SGHRS and CDR2 YFSETQ. This CDR3 has 17 amino acids. V dropped 4 bases and J dropped 4; count of bases not matched to a gene: 15.

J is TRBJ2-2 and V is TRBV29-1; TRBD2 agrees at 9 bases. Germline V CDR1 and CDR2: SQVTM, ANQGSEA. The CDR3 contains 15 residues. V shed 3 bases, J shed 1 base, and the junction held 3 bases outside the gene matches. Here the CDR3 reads CSVEIAGVNTGELFF. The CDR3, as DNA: TGCAGCGTTGAGATAGCGGGAGTGAACACCGGGGAGCTGTTTTTT.

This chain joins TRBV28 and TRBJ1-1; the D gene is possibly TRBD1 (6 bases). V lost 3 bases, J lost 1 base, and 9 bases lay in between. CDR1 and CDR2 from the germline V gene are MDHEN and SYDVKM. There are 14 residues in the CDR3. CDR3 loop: CASSFLGANTEAFF. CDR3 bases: TGTGCCAGCAGTTTTCTGGGGGCGAACACTGAAGCTTTCTTT.

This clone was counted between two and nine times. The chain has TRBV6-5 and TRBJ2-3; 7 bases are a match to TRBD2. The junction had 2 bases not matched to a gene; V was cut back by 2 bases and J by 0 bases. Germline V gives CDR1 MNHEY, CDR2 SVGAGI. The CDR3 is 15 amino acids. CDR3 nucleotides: TGTGCCAGCAGTTACAGAGCGGGAAGCACAGATACGCAGTATTTT. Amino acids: CASSYRAGSTDTQYF.

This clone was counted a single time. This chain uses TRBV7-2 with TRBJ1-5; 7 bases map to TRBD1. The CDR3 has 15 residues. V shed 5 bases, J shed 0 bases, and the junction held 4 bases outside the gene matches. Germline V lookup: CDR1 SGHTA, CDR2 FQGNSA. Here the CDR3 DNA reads TGTGCCAGCAGCGGACAGGCCTATAGCAATCAGCCCCAGCATTTT. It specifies CASSGQAYSNQPQHF.

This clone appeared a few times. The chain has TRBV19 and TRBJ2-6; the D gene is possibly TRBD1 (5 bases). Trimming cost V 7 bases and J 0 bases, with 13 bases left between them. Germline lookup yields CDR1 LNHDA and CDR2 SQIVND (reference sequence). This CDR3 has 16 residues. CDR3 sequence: CASTPRGSSGANVLTF. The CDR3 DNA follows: TGTGCCAGTACACCTAGGGGTTCCTCTGGGGCCAACGTCCTGACTTTC.

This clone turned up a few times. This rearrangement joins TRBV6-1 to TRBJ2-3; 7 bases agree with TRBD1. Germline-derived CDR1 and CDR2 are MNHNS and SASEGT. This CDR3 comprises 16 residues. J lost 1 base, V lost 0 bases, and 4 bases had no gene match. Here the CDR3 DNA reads TGTGCCAGCAGTGAAGCGGAAACAGGGGGCACAGATACGCAGTATTTT. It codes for CASSEAETGGTDTQYF.

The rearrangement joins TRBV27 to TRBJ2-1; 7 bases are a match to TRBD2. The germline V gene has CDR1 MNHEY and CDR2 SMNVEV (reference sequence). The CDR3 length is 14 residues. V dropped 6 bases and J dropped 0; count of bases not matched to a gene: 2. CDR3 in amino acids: CASSIAGSYNEQFF. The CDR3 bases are TGTGCCAGCAGCATAGCGGGCTCCTACAATGAGCAGTTCTTC.

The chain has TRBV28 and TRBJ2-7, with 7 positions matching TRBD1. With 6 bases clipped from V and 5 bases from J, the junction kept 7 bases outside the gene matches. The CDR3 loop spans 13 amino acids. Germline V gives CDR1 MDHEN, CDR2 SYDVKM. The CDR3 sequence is CASRLGQENEQYF. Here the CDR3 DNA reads TGTGCCAGCAGGCTCGGACAGGAGAACGAGCAGTACTTC.

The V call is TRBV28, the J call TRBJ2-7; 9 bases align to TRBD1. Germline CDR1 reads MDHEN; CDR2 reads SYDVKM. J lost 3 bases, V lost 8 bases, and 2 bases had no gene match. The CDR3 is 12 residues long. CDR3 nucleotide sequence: TGTGCCAGCGGACAGGGGTACTACGAGCAGTACTTC. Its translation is CASGQGYYEQYF.

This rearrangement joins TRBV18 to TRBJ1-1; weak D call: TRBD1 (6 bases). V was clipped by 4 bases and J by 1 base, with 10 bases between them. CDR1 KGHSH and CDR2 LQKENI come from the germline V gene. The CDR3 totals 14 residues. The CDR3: CASSRGQPNTEAFF. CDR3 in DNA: TGTGCCAGCTCACGGGGACAACCGAACACTGAAGCTTTCTTT.

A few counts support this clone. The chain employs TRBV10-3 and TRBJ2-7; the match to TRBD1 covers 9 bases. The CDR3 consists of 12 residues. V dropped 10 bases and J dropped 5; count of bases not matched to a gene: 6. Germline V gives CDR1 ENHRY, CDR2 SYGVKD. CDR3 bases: TGTGCCACCCACAGGGGGCGCGACGAGCAGTACTTC. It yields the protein CATHRGRDEQYF.

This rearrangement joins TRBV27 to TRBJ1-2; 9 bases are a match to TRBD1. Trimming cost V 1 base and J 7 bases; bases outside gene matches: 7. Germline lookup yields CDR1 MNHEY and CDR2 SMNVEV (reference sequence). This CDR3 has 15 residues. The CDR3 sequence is CASSLYPQTGGGYTF. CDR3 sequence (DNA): TGTGCCAGCAGTTTATATCCCCAGACAGGGGGTGGCTACACCTTC.

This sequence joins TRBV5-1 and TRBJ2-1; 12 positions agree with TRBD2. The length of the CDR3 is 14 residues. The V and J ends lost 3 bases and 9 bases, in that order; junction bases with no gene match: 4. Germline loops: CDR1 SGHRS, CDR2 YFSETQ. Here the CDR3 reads CASSSGTSGSEQFF. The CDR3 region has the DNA TGCGCCAGCAGCTCAGGGACTAGCGGGTCTGAGCAGTTCTTC.

CDR3 residues: CASTPEGAGGYEQYF. The CDR3, as DNA: TGTGCCAGCACTCCTGAGGGGGCAGGGGGCTACGAGCAGTACTTC. The V gene is TRBV6-6, the J gene TRBJ2-7; 7 bases map to TRBD1. The ends lost 7 bases at V and 3 bases at J; junction bases unmatched: 12. The CDR3 contains 15 residues. The germline CDR1 and CDR2 sequences are MNHNY and SVGAGI (reference sequence).

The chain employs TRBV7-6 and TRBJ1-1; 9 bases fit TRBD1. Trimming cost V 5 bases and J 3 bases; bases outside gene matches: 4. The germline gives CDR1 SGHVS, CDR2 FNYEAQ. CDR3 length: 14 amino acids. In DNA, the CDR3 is TGTGCCAGCAGCCCACGGGACAGGGACACTGAAGCTTTCTTT. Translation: CASSPRDRDTEAFF.

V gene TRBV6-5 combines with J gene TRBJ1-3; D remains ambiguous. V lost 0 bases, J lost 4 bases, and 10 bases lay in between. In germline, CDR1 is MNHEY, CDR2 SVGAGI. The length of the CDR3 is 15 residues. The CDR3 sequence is CASSYSTGSGNTIYF. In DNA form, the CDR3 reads TGTGCCAGCAGTTACTCGACGGGATCCGGAAACACCATATATTTT.

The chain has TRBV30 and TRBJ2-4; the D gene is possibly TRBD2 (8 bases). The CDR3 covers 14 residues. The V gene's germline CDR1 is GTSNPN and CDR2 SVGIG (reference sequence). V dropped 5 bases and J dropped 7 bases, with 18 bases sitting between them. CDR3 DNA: TGTGCCTGGGAGACAGGGAGCGGGAGTAACATTCAGTACTTC. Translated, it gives CAWETGSGSNIQYF.

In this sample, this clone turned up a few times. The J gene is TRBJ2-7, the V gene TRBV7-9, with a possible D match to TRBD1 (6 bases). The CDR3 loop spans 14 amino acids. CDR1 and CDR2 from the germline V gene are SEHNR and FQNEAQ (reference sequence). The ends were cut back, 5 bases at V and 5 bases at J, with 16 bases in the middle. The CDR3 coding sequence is TGTGCCAGCAGCCTCGGGACAACTCCCCACGAGCAGTACTTC. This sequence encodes CASSLGTTPHEQYF.

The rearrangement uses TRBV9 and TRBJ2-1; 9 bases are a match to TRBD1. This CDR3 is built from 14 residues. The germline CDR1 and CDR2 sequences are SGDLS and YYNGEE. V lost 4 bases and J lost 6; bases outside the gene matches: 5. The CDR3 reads CASSPGTGINEQFF. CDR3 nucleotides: TGTGCCAGCAGCCCCGGGACAGGGATCAATGAGCAGTTCTTC.

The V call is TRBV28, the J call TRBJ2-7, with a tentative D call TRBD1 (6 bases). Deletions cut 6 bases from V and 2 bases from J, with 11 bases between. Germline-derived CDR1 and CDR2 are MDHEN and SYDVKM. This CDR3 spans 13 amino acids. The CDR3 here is CASSNRVAYEQYF. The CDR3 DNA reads TGTGCCAGCAGCAACAGGGTAGCCTACGAGCAGTACTTC.

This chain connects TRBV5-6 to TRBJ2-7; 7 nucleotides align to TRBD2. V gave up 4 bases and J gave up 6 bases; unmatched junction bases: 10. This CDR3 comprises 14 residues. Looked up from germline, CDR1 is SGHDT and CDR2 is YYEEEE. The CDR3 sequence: CASSRPTSEAEQYF. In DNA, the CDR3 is TGTGCCAGCAGCCGACCCACTAGCGAAGCCGAGCAGTACTTC.

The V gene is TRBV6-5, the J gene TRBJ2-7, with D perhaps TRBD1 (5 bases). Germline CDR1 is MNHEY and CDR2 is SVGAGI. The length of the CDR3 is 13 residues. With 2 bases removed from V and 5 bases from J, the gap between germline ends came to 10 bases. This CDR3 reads CASSYARGHEQYF. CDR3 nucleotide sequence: TGTGCCAGCAGTTACGCAAGGGGCCACGAGCAGTACTTC.

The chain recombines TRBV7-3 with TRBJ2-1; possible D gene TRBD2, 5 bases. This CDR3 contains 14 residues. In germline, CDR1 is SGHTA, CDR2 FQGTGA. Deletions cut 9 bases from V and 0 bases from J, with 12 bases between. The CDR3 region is CASSGLSSYNEQFF. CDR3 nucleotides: TGTGCCAGTTCGGGGTTAAGCTCCTACAATGAGCAGTTCTTC.

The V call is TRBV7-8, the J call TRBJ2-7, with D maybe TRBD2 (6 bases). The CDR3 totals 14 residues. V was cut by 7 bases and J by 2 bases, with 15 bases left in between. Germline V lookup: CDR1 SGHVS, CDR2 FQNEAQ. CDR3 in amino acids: CASTLWGVAYEQYF. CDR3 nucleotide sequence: TGTGCCAGCACCTTGTGGGGGGTAGCCTACGAGCAGTACTTC.

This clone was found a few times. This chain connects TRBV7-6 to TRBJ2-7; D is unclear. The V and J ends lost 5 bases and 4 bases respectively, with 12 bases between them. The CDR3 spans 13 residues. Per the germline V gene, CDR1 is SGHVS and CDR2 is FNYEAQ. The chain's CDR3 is CASSPGRIYEQYF. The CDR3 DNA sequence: TGTGCCAGCAGCCCAGGAAGAATATACGAGCAGTACTTC.